This entry features one T cell receptor beta chain sequence. This specimen belongs to a study of OX40 agonist ivuxolimab in advanced cancers. The data were produced by immunoSEQ multiplex PCR, yet TCRdb's version contains in-frame clones alone and is incomplete. The table has about 110,000 clones, around 93% seen once; the top ten hold around 1.2%. The receptor comes from an adult with an advanced solid tumor such as melanoma, head and neck, liver or kidney cancer. The sequenced sample was CD4+ or CD8+ T cells sorted from blood, obtained in a trial of the OX40 agonist ivuxolimab.

The CDR3 loop reads CATSSAGYSGSTGELFF. In nucleotides, the CDR3 is TGTGCCACCAGCAGCGCGGGGTACAGCGGCAGCACCGGGGAGCTGTTTTTT. V and J are TRBV15 and TRBJ2-2, with D possibly being TRBD2 (6 bases). This CDR3 is built from 17 residues. The ends were cut back, 3 bases at V and 4 bases at J, with 18 bases in the middle. Germline CDR1 reads LNHNV; CDR2 reads YYDKDF (reference sequence).